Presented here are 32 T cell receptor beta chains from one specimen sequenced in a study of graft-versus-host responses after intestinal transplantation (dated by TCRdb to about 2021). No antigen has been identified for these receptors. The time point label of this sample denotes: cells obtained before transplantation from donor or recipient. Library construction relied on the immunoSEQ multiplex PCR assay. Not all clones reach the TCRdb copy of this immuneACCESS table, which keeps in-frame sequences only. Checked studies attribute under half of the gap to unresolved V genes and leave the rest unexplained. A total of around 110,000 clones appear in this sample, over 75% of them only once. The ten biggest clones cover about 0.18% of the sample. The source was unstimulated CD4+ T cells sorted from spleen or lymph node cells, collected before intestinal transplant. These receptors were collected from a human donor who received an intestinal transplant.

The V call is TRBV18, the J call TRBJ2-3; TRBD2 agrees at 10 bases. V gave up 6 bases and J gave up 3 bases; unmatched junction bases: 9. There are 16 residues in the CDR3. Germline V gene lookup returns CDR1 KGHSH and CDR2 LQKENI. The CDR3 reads CASSPSGRTRTDTQYF. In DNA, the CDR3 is TGTGCCAGCTCTCCTAGCGGGAGAACTAGGACAGATACGCAGTATTTT.

Here the CDR3 DNA reads TGTGCCAGCAGCACCGGACTAGCGGGGGGGCACACCGGGGAGCTGTTTTTT. It yields the protein CASSTGLAGGHTGELFF. This chain connects TRBV11-3 to TRBJ2-2, with 15 bases fitting TRBD2. With V trimmed by 5 bases and J by 3 bases, 4 bases remained unmatched. The CDR3 totals 17 residues. Germline V CDR1 and CDR2: SGHNT, YENEEA. Full variable domain (missing parts from reference TRBV11-3 and TRBJ2-2): EAGVVQSPRYKIIEKKQPVAFWCNPISGHNTLYWYLQNLGQGPELLIRYENEEAVDDSQLPKDRFSAERLKGVDSTLKIQPAELGDSAVYLCASSTGLAGGHTGELFFGEGSRLTVL.

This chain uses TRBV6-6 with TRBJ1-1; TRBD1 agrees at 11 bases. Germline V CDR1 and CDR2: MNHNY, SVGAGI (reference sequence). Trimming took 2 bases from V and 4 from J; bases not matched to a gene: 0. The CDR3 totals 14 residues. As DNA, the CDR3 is TGTGCCAGCAGTTACGGGACAGGGGGCACTGAAGCTTTCTTT. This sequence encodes CASSYGTGGTEAFF.

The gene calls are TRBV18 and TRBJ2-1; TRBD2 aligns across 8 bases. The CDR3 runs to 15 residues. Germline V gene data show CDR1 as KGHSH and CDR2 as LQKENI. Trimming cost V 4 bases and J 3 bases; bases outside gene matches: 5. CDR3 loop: CASSRGLAGYNEQFF. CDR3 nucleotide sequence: TGTGCCAGCTCACGGGGCCTAGCGGGCTACAATGAGCAGTTCTTC.

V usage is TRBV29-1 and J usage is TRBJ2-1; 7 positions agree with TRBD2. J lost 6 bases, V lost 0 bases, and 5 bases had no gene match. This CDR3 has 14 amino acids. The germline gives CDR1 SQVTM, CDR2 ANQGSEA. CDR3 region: CSVEDGGYANEQFF. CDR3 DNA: TGCAGCGTTGAAGACGGGGGGTATGCCAATGAGCAGTTCTTC.

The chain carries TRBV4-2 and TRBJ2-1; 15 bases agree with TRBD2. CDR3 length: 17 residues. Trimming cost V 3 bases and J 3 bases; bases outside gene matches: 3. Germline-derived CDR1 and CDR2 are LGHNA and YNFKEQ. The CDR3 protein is CASSHGLAGGDYNEQFF. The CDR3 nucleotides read TGTGCCAGCAGCCACGGACTAGCGGGAGGGGACTACAATGAGCAGTTCTTC.

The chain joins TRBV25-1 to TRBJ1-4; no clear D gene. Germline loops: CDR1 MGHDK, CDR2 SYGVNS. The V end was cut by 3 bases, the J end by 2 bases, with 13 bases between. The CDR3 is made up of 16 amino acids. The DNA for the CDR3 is TGTGCCAGCAGTGACCCCCGTCCCGGGACTAATGAAAAACTGTTTTTT. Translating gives CASSDPRPGTNEKLFF.

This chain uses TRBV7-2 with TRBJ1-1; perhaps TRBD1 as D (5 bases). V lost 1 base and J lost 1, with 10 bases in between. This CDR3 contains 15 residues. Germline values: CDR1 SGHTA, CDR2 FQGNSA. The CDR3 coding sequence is TGTGCCAGCAGCTTAGAGGGCAGGGCGAACACTGAAGCTTTCTTT. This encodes CASSLEGRANTEAFF.

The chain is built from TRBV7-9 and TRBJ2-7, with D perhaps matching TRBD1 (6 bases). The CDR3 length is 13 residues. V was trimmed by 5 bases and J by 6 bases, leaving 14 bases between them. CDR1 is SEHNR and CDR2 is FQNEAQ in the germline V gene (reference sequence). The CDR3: CASSPEHRAEQYF. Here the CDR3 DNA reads TGTGCCAGCAGCCCTGAACACAGGGCCGAGCAGTACTTC.

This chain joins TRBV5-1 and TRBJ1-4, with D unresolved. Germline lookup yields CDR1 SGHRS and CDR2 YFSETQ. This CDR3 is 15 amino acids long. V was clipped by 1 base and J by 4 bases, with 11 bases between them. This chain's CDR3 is CASSLSAQVNEKLFF. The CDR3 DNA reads TGCGCCAGCAGCTTGTCGGCGCAGGTTAATGAAAAACTGTTTTTT.

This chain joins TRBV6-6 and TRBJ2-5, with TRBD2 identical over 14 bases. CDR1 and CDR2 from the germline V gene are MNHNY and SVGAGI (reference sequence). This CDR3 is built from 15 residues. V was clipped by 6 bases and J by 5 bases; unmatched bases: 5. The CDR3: CASSKGLAGVETQYF. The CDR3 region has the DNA TGTGCCAGCAGCAAGGGACTAGCGGGAGTGGAGACCCAGTACTTC.

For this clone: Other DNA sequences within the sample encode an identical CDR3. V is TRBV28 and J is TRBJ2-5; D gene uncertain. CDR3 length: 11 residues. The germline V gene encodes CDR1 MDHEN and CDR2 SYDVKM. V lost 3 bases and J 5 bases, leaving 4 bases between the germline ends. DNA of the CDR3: TGTGCCAGCAGTTTCCGGGAGACCCAGTACTTC. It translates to CASSFRETQYF.

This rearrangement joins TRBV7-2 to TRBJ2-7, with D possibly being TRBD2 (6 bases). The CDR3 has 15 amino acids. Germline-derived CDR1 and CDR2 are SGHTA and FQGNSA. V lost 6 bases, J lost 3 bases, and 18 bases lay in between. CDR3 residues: CASRQPGAGYYEQYF. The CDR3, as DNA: TGTGCCAGCAGACAACCGGGAGCCGGATACTACGAGCAGTACTTC.

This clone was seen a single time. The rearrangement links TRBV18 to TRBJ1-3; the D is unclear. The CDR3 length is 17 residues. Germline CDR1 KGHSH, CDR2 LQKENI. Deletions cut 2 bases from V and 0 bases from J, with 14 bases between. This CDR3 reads CASSPNGGRNSGNTIYF. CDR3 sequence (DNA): TGTGCCAGCTCACCAAATGGAGGCAGGAACTCTGGAAACACCATATATTTT.

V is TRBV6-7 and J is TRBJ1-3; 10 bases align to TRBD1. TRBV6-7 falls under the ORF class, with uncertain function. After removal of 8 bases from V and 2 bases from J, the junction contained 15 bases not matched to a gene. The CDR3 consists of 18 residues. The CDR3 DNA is TGTGCCAGCGGCCCGGGACAGGGGACCCCGCTGACTGGAAACACCATATATTTT. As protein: CASGPGQGTPLTGNTIYF.

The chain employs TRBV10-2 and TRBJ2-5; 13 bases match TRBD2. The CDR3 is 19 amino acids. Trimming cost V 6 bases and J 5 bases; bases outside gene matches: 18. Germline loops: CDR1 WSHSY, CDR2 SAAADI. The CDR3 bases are TGCGCCAGCAGAACCGGGACTAGCGGGACCAGGGGGCGGTGGGAGACCCAGTACTTC. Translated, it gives CASRTGTSGTRGRWETQYF.

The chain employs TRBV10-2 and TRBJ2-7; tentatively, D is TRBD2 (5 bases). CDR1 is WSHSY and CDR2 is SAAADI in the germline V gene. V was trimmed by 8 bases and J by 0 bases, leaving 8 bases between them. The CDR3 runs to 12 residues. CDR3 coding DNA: TGCGCCAGCCAAGGGAGCTCCTACGAGCAGTACTTC. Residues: CASQGSSYEQYF.

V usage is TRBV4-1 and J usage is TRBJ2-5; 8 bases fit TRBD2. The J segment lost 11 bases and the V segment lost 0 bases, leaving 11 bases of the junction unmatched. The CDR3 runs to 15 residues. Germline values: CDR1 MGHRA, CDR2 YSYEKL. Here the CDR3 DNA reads TGCGCCAGCAGCCAAGAGAGGAGCGGGGGTTGGGAGCAGTACTTC. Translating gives CASSQERSGGWEQYF.

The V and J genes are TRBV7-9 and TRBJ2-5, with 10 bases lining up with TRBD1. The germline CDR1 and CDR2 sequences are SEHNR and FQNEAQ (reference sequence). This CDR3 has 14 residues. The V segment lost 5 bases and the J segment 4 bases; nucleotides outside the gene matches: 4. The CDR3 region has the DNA TGTGCCAGCAGCAAGAGACAGGGGGCAGAGACCCAGTACTTC. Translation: CASSKRQGAETQYF.

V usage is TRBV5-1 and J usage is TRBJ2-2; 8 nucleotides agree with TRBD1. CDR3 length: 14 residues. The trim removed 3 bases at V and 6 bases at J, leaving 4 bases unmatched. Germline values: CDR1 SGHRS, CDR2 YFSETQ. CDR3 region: CASSSVRGPGELFF. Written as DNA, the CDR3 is TGCGCCAGCAGCTCCGTCAGGGGGCCCGGGGAGCTGTTTTTT.

CDR3 amino acids: CASSLGRLSYRGYTF. The CDR3 nucleotides read TGTGCCAGCAGCTTGGGGCGATTAAGTTATCGGGGCTACACCTTC. The chain links TRBV28 to TRBJ1-2, with D perhaps TRBD1 (5 bases). The CDR3 length is 15 residues. V lost 6 bases and J 8 bases, leaving 22 bases between the germline ends. Germline assignment: CDR1 MDHEN and CDR2 SYDVKM.

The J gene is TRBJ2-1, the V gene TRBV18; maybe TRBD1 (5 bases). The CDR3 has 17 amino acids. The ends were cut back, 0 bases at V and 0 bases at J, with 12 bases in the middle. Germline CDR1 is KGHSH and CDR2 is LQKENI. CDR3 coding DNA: TGTGCCAGCTCACCACCAAAGACAGTTCGCTCCTACAATGAGCAGTTCTTC. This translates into CASSPPKTVRSYNEQFF.

The CDR3 loop is CASSSSPTGENSPLHF. CDR3 DNA: TGCGCCAGCAGCTCGTCCCCGACAGGGGAAAATTCACCCCTCCACTTT. This chain links TRBV5-1 with TRBJ1-6; 8 bases align to TRBD1. The V gene's germline CDR1 is SGHRS and CDR2 YFSETQ. V lost 3 bases to trimming and J lost 7 bases; unmatched junction nucleotides: 9. The CDR3 consists of 16 residues.

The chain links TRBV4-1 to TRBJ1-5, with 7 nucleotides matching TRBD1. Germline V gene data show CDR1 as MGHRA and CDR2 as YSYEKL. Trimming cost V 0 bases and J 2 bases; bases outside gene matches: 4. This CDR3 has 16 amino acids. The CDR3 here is CASSQDPGTGNQPQHF. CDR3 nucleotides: TGCGCCAGCAGCCAAGATCCGGGGACAGGCAATCAGCCCCAGCATTTT.

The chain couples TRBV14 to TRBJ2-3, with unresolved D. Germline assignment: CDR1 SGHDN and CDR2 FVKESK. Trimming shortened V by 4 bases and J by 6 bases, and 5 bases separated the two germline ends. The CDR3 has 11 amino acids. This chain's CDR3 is CASSLADTQYF. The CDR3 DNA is TGTGCCAGCAGCCTCGCGGATACGCAGTATTTT.

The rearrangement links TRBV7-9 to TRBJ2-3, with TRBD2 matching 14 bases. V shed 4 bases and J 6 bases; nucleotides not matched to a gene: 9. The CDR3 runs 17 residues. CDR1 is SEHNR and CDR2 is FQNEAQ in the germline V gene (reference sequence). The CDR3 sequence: CASSSLPGLAGADTQYF. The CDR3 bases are TGTGCCAGCAGCTCACTACCGGGACTAGCGGGAGCTGATACGCAGTATTTT.

The CDR3 nucleotides are TGTGCCAGCAACATACTAGCGACTATGACAGATACGCAGTATTTT. As protein: CASNILATMTDTQYF. The rearrangement uses TRBV5-8 and TRBJ2-3; 7 bases are shared with TRBD2. Germline CDR1 SGHTS, CDR2 YDEGEE. With V trimmed by 6 bases and J by 3 bases, 10 bases remained unmatched. There are 15 residues in the CDR3. Drawing the rest from reference TRBV5-8 and TRBJ2-3, the complete variable domain is EAGVTQSPTHLIKTRGQQATLRCSPISGHTSVYWYQQALGLGLQFLLWYDEGEERNRGNFPPRFSGRQFPNYSSELNVNALELEDSALYLCASNILATMTDTQYFGPGTRLTVL.

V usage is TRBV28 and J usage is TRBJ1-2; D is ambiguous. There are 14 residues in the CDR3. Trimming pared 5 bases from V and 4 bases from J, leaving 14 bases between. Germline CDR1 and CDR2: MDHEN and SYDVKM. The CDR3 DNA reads TGTGCCAGCAGTCCCGCGGATATTACCTATGGCTACACCTTC. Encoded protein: CASSPADITYGYTF.

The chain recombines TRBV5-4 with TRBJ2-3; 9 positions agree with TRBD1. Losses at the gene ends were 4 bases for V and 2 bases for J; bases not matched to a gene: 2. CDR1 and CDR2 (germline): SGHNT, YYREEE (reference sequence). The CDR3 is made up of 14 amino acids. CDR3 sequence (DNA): TGTGCCAGCAGCCGGGACAGGGCCACAGATACGCAGTATTTT. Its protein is CASSRDRATDTQYF.

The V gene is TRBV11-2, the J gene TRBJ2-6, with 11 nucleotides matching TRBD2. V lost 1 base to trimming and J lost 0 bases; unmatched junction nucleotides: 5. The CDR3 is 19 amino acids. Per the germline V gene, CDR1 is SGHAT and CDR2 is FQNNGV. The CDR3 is CASSLVPSGGSSGANVLTF. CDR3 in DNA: TGTGCCAGCAGCTTAGTGCCTAGCGGGGGGAGCTCTGGGGCCAACGTCCTGACTTTC.

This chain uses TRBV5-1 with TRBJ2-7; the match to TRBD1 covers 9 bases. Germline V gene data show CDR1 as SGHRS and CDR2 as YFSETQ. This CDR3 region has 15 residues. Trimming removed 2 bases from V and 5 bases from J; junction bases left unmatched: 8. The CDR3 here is CASSLTGTGYDEQYF. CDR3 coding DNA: TGCGCCAGCAGCTTAACCGGGACAGGGTACGACGAGCAGTACTTC.

The CDR3 DNA reads as TGCAGCGTTGAGGAGATTATGTCGGCAGATACGCAGTATTTT. It codes for CSVEEIMSADTQYF. The J gene is TRBJ2-3, the V gene TRBV29-1; D not resolved. V was pared by 3 bases and J by 4 bases, with 14 bases between. CDR1 and CDR2 (germline): SQVTM, ANQGSEA. This CDR3 contains 14 residues.